One sample yielded the 26 T cell receptor beta chains listed below, sequenced in a study of blood T cell repertoires in COVID-19. Data came from immunoSEQ multiplex PCR; TCRdb stores just in-frame clones and leaves some out. Here the sample spans fewer than 250,000 clones, 70% to 90% being singletons. The sample was peripheral blood. These receptors came from a man aged 45-65 years with acute or convalescent COVID-19.

V and J are TRBV19 and TRBJ2-5, with D possibly matching TRBD1 (6 bases). The CDR3 consists of 13 residues. CDR1 is LNHDA and CDR2 is SQIVND in the germline V gene (reference sequence). Deletions cut 5 bases from V and 4 bases from J, with 11 bases between. The CDR3, as DNA: TGTGCCAGTAGTGCACAGGGATTAGAGACCCAGTACTTC. It encodes CASSAQGLETQYF.

V is TRBV5-4 and J is TRBJ1-5; D perhaps matches TRBD1 (5 bases). Looked up from germline, CDR1 is SGHNT and CDR2 is YYREEE (reference sequence). This CDR3 has 13 residues. V dropped 4 bases and J dropped 5 bases, with 10 bases sitting between them. This CDR3 is CASSLDSDQPQHF. The CDR3 DNA reads as TGTGCCAGCAGCCTCGACAGCGATCAGCCCCAGCATTTT.

This chain joins TRBV30 and TRBJ1-5; unclear D gene. Germline CDR1 reads GTSNPN; CDR2 reads SVGIG (reference sequence). The V gene lost 5 bases and the J gene lost 0 bases, with 11 bases spanning the gap. This CDR3 is built from 14 residues. The CDR3 is CAWGGEHSNQPQHF. The CDR3 bases are TGTGCCTGGGGTGGGGAGCATAGCAATCAGCCCCAGCATTTT.

This sequence joins TRBV3-1 (or the pseudogene TRBV3-2) and TRBJ2-7; D possibly corresponds to TRBD2 (6 bases). CDR1 and CDR2 (germline): LGHDT, YNNKEL (reference sequence). V was trimmed by 3 bases and J by 2 bases, leaving 14 bases between them. The CDR3 has 15 amino acids. CDR3 sequence reads: CASSHRGLAAYEQYF. In nucleotides, the CDR3 is TGTGCCAGCAGCCATAGGGGACTCGCGGCCTACGAGCAGTACTTC.

The V call is TRBV19, the J call TRBJ1-2, with unresolved D. Germline V lookup: CDR1 LNHDA, CDR2 SQIVND (reference sequence). Trimming shortened V by 7 bases and J by 2 bases, and 17 bases separated the two germline ends. The CDR3 extends over 15 amino acids. The chain's CDR3 is CASNPGGLRNYGYTF. In nucleotides, the CDR3 is TGTGCCAGTAATCCGGGAGGGCTCCGAAACTATGGCTACACCTTC. Variable domain in full (rest from reference TRBV19 and TRBJ1-2): DGGITQSPKYLFRKEGQNVTLSCEQNLNHDAMYWYRQDPGQGLRLIYYSQIVNDFQKGDIAEGYSVSREKKESFPLTVTSAQKNPTAFYLCASNPGGLRNYGYTFGSGTRLTVV.

The chain is built from TRBV6-5 and TRBJ1-1, with D possibly TRBD1 on 5 matching bases. Per germline, CDR1 MNHEY and CDR2 SVGAGI. V dropped 0 bases and J dropped 0 bases, with 8 bases sitting between them. The CDR3 runs to 15 residues. CDR3 residues: CASSYSIRVNTEAFF. CDR3 nucleotides: TGTGCCAGCAGTTACTCGATCAGGGTGAACACTGAAGCTTTCTTT.

In regard to this clone: The junction departs from the called germline gene at one end, perhaps through a read error. The chain has TRBV27 and TRBJ1-2; the D gene is possibly TRBD1 (5 bases). The CDR3 is 11 residues long. Germline-derived CDR1 and CDR2 are MNHEY and SMNVEV (reference sequence). The CDR3 loop reads CASSPPTAIAF. Written as DNA, the CDR3 is TGTGCCAGCAGTCCGCCGACAGCTATCGCCTTC.

The chain employs TRBV11-3 and TRBJ2-1; 12 bases are a match to TRBD1. This CDR3 region has 17 residues. Germline loops: CDR1 SGHNT, CDR2 YENEEA. The V gene end was trimmed by 1 base and the J gene end by 8 bases; junction bases not matched to a gene: 9. CDR3 bases: TGTGCCAGCAGCTTAGGGGGCCCGGGGACAGGGGGCGATGAGCAGTTCTTC. Translating it yields CASSLGGPGTGGDEQFF.

The chain links TRBV19 to TRBJ2-7, with 7 bases lining up with TRBD2. The CDR3 extends over 16 amino acids. V trimming: 4 bases; J trimming: 2 bases; junction bases outside the gene matches: 11. Germline CDR1 is LNHDA and CDR2 is SQIVND (reference sequence). The CDR3 protein is CASSTVGGSRPYEQYF. The CDR3 DNA follows: TGTGCCAGTAGTACGGTCGGGGGGAGCAGGCCCTACGAGCAGTACTTC.

This clone was seen only a few times. The chain uses TRBV2 and TRBJ2-7, with TRBD2 identical over 7 bases. The junction had 6 bases not matched to a gene; V was cut back by 4 bases and J by 6 bases. Germline V CDR1 and CDR2: SNHLY, FYNNEI. This CDR3 contains 13 residues. The DNA of the CDR3 is TGTGCCAGCAGTGGGGAGGGTCTCAGCGAGCAGTACTTC. Its translation: CASSGEGLSEQYF.

V gene TRBV6-5 combines with J gene TRBJ1-6, with a weak D call TRBD1 (5 bases). The V gene lost 2 bases and the J gene lost 2 bases, with 10 bases spanning the gap. The CDR3 is made up of 16 amino acids. The germline V gene has CDR1 MNHEY and CDR2 SVGAGI. The CDR3 reads CASSYMGPAYNSPLHF. The CDR3, as DNA: TGTGCCAGCAGTTACATGGGGCCAGCCTATAATTCACCCCTCCACTTT.

The chain couples TRBV5-1 to TRBJ1-2; D call uncertain. Germline CDR1 SGHRS, CDR2 YFSETQ. The V end lost 2 bases, the J end lost 4 bases, and 9 bases lay between the germline ends. This CDR3 comprises 13 residues. Here the CDR3 DNA reads TGCGCCAGCAGCTTTGAGGGCGTCTATGGCTACACCTTC. Encoded protein: CASSFEGVYGYTF.

The rearrangement joins TRBV5-6 to TRBJ1-2, with D tentatively TRBD1 (6 bases). The CDR3 length is 15 residues. The V end lost 4 bases, the J end lost 4 bases, and 17 bases lay between the germline ends. Germline V CDR1 and CDR2: SGHDT, YYEEEE. The CDR3 sequence: CASSQGQIPPYGYTF. As DNA, the CDR3 is TGTGCCAGCAGCCAAGGACAGATTCCCCCCTATGGCTACACCTTC.

J is TRBJ1-1 and V is TRBV12-2; the table calls TRBD1, which could not be checked here. TRBV12-2 represents a pseudogene. The CDR3 is made up of 17 amino acids. The CDR3 reads CASRLDPGQGSNTEAFF. As DNA, the CDR3 is TGTGCAAGTCGCTTGGACCCGGGACAGGGGTCGAACACTGAAGCTTTCTTT.

The V call is TRBV6-5, the J call TRBJ2-5; 13 positions agree with TRBD2. The CDR3 consists of 16 residues. V shed 4 bases, J shed 5 bases, and the junction held 7 bases outside the gene matches. The V gene's germline CDR1 is MNHEY and CDR2 SVGAGI. Here the CDR3 reads CASSLTSGGPRETQYF. CDR3 nucleotide sequence: TGTGCCAGCAGTTTGACTAGCGGGGGGCCTCGTGAGACCCAGTACTTC.

V and J are TRBV7-2 and TRBJ1-4, with D possibly matching TRBD1 (6 bases). The CDR3 runs 17 residues. V was pared by 1 base and J by 7 bases, with 19 bases between. Germline V gene sequence: CDR1 SGHTA, CDR2 FQGNSA. CDR3: CASSLVGRGVGGEKLFF. The CDR3 DNA sequence: TGTGCCAGCAGCTTAGTCGGCAGGGGCGTAGGAGGTGAAAAACTGTTTTTT.

The V gene is TRBV5-1, the J gene TRBJ2-3; 10 bases map to TRBD1. The CDR3 has 19 amino acids. CDR1 and CDR2 (germline): SGHRS, YFSETQ. J gave up 2 bases and V 4 bases, and 16 bases lay outside the gene matches. CDR3 residues: CASSPPGQGTRRPTDTQYF. CDR3 nucleotides: TGCGCCAGCAGCCCCCCGGGACAGGGGACCCGCAGACCCACAGATACGCAGTATTTT.

The chain employs TRBV18 and TRBJ1-2; no definite D call. The CDR3 runs 14 residues. The germline V and J ends were trimmed by 5 bases and 4 bases, with 14 bases remaining between them. Looked up from germline, CDR1 is KGHSH and CDR2 is LQKENI. The CDR3 reads CASSRAGSPYGYTF. Here the CDR3 DNA reads TGTGCCAGCTCAAGGGCCGGGAGTCCCTATGGCTACACCTTC. Combining the CDR3 with reference TRBV18 and TRBJ1-2 gives the whole variable domain NAGVMQNPRHLVRRRGQEARLRCSPMKGHSHVYWYRQLPEEGLKFMVYLQKENIIDESGMPKERFSAEFPKEGPSILRIQQVVRGDSAAYFCASSRAGSPYGYTFGSGTRLTVV.

The V call is TRBV27, the J call TRBJ2-2; a weak D match, TRBD1 (6 bases). This CDR3 comprises 17 residues. V gave up 6 bases and J gave up 4 bases, with 21 bases separating them. Per the germline V gene, CDR1 is MNHEY and CDR2 is SMNVEV (reference sequence). The CDR3 loop is CASSLFAFHRVTGELFF. CDR3 nucleotides: TGTGCCAGCAGCCTCTTCGCCTTCCACAGGGTCACCGGGGAGCTGTTTTTT.

The chain joins TRBV19 to TRBJ1-1; TRBD1 aligns across 7 bases. Losses at the gene ends were 4 bases for V and 3 bases for J; bases not matched to a gene: 8. Germline V gene sequence: CDR1 LNHDA, CDR2 SQIVND (reference sequence). This CDR3 spans 15 amino acids. CDR3 residues: CASSNLRDRHTEAFF. Written as DNA, the CDR3 is TGTGCCAGTAGTAACCTTCGGGACAGACACACTGAAGCTTTCTTT.

The J gene is TRBJ1-6, the V gene TRBV7-8; possibly TRBD1 for D (5 bases). This CDR3 has 15 residues. Trimming took off 1 base at V and 9 bases at J, with 13 bases between the two ends. The germline gives CDR1 SGHVS, CDR2 FQNEAQ. CDR3 bases: TGTGCCAGCAGCTTAGGCGGGGCCCCTAGTTCACCCCTCCACTTT. It is translated as CASSLGGAPSSPLHF.

To note about this clone: One end of the junction varies from germline; a read error may be responsible. The gene calls are TRBV6-2 or TRBV6-3 and TRBJ1-2; 9 bases line up with TRBD1. The CDR3 covers 13 residues. CDR1 and CDR2 from the germline V gene are MNHEY and SVGEGT. This CDR3 reads CASSYITAGQGSF. The CDR3 bases are TGTGCCAGCAGTTATATTACGGCGGGACAGGGATCCTTC.

V gene TRBV6-5 combines with J gene TRBJ2-7; TRBD2 agrees at 13 bases. The CDR3 consists of 15 residues. The ends lost 8 bases at V and 1 base at J; junction bases unmatched: 5. CDR1 MNHEY and CDR2 SVGAGI come from the germline V gene. The CDR3 sequence: CASGWGLAGSYEQYF. The CDR3 bases are TGTGCCAGCGGGTGGGGACTAGCGGGGTCCTACGAGCAGTACTTC.

The chain uses TRBV3-1 (or the pseudogene TRBV3-2) and TRBJ1-4; TRBD1 matches at 7 bases. The V gene's germline CDR1 is LGHDT and CDR2 YNNKEL (reference sequence). CDR3 size: 14 residues. Trimming removed 4 bases from V and 10 bases from J; junction bases left unmatched: 9. The CDR3 is CASSRGERQGKLFF. The CDR3 DNA is TGTGCCAGCAGCCGCGGGGAGAGACAGGGAAAACTGTTTTTT.

The chain links TRBV18 to TRBJ1-3; 7 bases line up with TRBD1. CDR1 and CDR2 (germline): KGHSH, LQKENI. This CDR3 contains 16 residues. V gave up 3 bases and J gave up 0 bases; unmatched junction bases: 5. CDR3 residues: CASSPSGQSSGNTIYF. In DNA form, the CDR3 reads TGTGCCAGCTCACCCTCGGGACAGAGCTCTGGAAACACCATATATTTT.

This sequence joins TRBV25-1 and TRBJ1-1; maybe TRBD1 (6 bases). Trimming removed 1 base at V and 5 bases at J, with 11 bases between. Looked up from germline, CDR1 is MGHDK and CDR2 is SYGVNS. The CDR3 has 14 amino acids. Here the CDR3 DNA reads TGTGCCAGCAGTGAATTGAGGGGGGGGACTGAAGCTTTCTTT. As protein: CASSELRGGTEAFF.